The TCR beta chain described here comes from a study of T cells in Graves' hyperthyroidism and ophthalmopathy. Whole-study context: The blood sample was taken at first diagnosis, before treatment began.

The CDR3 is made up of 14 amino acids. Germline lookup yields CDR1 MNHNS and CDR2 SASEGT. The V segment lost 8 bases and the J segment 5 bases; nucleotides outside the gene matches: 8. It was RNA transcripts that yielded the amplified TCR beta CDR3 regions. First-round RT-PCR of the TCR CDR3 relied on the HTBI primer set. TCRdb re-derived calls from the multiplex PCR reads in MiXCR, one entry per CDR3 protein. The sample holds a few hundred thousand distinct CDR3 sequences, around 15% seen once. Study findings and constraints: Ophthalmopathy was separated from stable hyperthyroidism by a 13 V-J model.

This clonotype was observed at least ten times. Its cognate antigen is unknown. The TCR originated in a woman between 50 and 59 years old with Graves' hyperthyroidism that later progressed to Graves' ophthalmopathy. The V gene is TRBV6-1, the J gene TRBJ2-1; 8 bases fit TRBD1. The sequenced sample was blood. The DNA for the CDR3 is TGTGCCAGCGTGAAAGGACAGGGAGACAATGAGCAGTTCTTC. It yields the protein CASVKGQGDNEQFF.